This TCR beta chain was sequenced in a study of cytomegalovirus exposure and HLA in healthy donors. General study points: Many donors shared some public TCRs, even though most TCR sequences were rare. Confirmation was obtained in vitro that a few CMV-associated chains are specific for CMV antigens.

Worth noting for this clone: Its antigen is not identified.

Generated by immunoSEQ multiplex PCR, the TCRdb table keeps only in-frame clones and is missing some. The table records some 260,000 clones, 87% of them present only once. The sequenced sample was PBMCs. This receptor was obtained from a man between 18 and 29 years old in good health and CMV-seropositive.

The DNA for the CDR3 is TGTGCCAGCAGCTTGGGAAGGATGGACACTGAAGCTTTCTTT. Residues: CASSLGRMDTEAFF. V and J are TRBV5-6 and TRBJ1-1; no definite D call. The CDR3 has 14 amino acids. The V end lost 0 bases, the J end lost 3 bases, and 9 bases lay between the germline ends. CDR1 and CDR2 (germline): SGHDT, YYEEEE.